This T cell receptor (beta chain) was found in a study of CD8 T cells in ankylosing spondylitis. Study results and limitations: CD8+ disease-linked clones were present at relatively low frequencies in blood.

The sample holds a few counts of this clonotype. Its antigen is unknown. Preparation of TCR beta libraries was done by quantitative 5'-RACE with molecular barcodes. TCRdb independently ran MiXCR on the 5' RACE reads; one entry per CDR3 protein. The sample includes approximately 88,000 distinct CDR3 sequences, approximately 9% of them seen just once. The source is a male donor with ankylosing spondylitis or in good health (not recorded which). The sequenced material came from blood, either unsorted or a sorted T cell fraction (not recorded which).

This CDR3 is CASSEVQVGTHEQYF. CDR3 nucleotide sequence: TGTGCCAGCAGCGAAGTACAGGTGGGAACCCACGAGCAGTACTTC. This rearrangement joins TRBV3-1 to TRBJ2-7; maybe TRBD1 (5 bases). Germline values: CDR1 LGHDT, CDR2 YNNKEL (reference sequence). CDR3 length equals 15 residues. V was trimmed by 5 bases and J by 5 bases, leaving 19 bases between them.